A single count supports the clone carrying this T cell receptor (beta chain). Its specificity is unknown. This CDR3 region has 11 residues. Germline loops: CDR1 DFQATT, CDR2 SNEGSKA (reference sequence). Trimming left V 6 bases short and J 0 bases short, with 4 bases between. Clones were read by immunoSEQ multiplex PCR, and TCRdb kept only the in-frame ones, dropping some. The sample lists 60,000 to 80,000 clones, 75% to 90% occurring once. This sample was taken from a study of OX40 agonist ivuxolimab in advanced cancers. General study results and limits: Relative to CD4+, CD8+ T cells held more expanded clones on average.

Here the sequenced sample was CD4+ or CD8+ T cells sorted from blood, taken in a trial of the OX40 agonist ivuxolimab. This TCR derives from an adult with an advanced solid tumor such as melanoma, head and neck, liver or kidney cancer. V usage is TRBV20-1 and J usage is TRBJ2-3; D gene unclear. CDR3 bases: TGCAGTGCACCAAGCACAGATACGCAGTATTTT. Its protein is CSAPSTDTQYF.